The 21 T cell receptor beta chains below come from one sample, sequenced in a study of blood T cell dynamics during melanoma immunotherapy. Time point denoted: pre-treatment baseline. Repertoires were generated with immunoSEQ multiplex PCR, while TCRdb's copy carries only in-frame clones and drops some. The data show some 10,000 clones, 70% to 90% seen once. This sample comprised blood, obtained from a patient treated with checkpoint blockade. The origin of the receptors is a human donor with melanoma.

The chain carries TRBV11-2 and TRBJ2-2; D may correspond to TRBD1 or TRBD2 (6 bases each). This CDR3 is built from 15 residues. Trimming removed 2 bases at V and 2 bases at J, with 9 bases between. Per germline, CDR1 SGHAT and CDR2 FQNNGV. The CDR3 reads CASSLRGANTGELFF. In DNA form, the CDR3 reads TGTGCCAGCAGCTTAAGGGGGGCAAACACCGGGGAGCTGTTTTTT.

The V and J genes are TRBV19 and TRBJ2-7; 7 bases fit TRBD1. This CDR3 is 14 amino acids long. Germline V gene sequence: CDR1 LNHDA, CDR2 SQIVND (reference sequence). Losses at the gene ends were 1 base for V and 2 bases for J; bases not matched to a gene: 2. The CDR3 nucleotides read TGTGCCAGTAGTATAGGGGGACAGACCTACGAGCAGTACTTC. Its translation is CASSIGGQTYEQYF.

The rearrangement joins TRBV19 to TRBJ1-5, with D perhaps matching TRBD1 (5 bases). The CDR3 consists of 15 residues. Germline V lookup: CDR1 LNHDA, CDR2 SQIVND (reference sequence). The V end lost 5 bases, the J end lost 0 bases, and 11 bases lay between the germline ends. CDR3 nucleotides: TGTGCCAGTAGTCTACAGGCCTTTAGCAATCAGCCCCAGCATTTT. Translating gives CASSLQAFSNQPQHF.

This chain uses TRBV5-4 with TRBJ2-3; possibly TRBD2 for D (5 bases). Germline V gene lookup returns CDR1 SGHNT and CDR2 YYREEE (reference sequence). The CDR3 runs 14 residues. Trimming removed 1 base at V and 1 base at J, with 7 bases between. CDR3 loop: CASSLTSRTDTQYF. Written as DNA, the CDR3 is TGTGCCAGCAGCTTGACTAGTCGCACAGATACGCAGTATTTT.

This clone was found once. The V call is TRBV6-1, the J call TRBJ2-5, with 8 bases identical to TRBD1. The tail of the sequence fits TRBJ2-7 better, so the J call may be wrong. The CDR3 runs 14 residues. CDR1 and CDR2 (germline): MNHNS, SASEGT. The CDR3 region has the DNA TGTGCCAGCAGTGTGGGACAGGAAATCCACGAGCAGTACTTC. Encoded protein: CASSVGQEIHEQYF.

As regards this clone: One end of the junction does not line up with germline, which may come from a read error. The chain joins TRBV5-8 to TRBJ1-2, with 9 nucleotides matching TRBD1. Per the germline V gene, CDR1 is SGHTS and CDR2 is YDEGEE. The CDR3 consists of 10 residues. The CDR3 protein is CASSEWDRAF. DNA of the CDR3: TGTGCCAGCAGCGAGTGGGACAGGGCCTTC.

The chain is built from TRBV28 and TRBJ1-4; D remains unclear. V lost 5 bases and J lost 0, with 10 bases in between. Germline CDR1 and CDR2: MDHEN and SYDVKM. The CDR3 is 15 amino acids. This CDR3 reads CASSPPSPTNEKLFF. CDR3 coding DNA: TGTGCCAGCAGTCCGCCGTCTCCAACTAATGAAAAACTGTTTTTT.

The rearrangement uses TRBV19 and TRBJ1-2; 7 positions agree with TRBD1. J gave up 8 bases and V 6 bases, and 12 bases lay outside the gene matches. The CDR3 runs to 14 residues. Per germline, CDR1 LNHDA and CDR2 SQIVND (reference sequence). The CDR3 region has the DNA TGTGCCAGTAGCACCTCTGGGGACAGAAAGGGCTACACCTTC. Its translation: CASSTSGDRKGYTF. The complete variable domain, with remaining parts taken from reference TRBV19 and TRBJ1-2, reads DGGITQSPKYLFRKEGQNVTLSCEQNLNHDAMYWYRQDPGQGLRLIYYSQIVNDFQKGDIAEGYSVSREKKESFPLTVTSAQKNPTAFYLCASSTSGDRKGYTFGSGTRLTVV.

This clone has a single count. The rearrangement joins TRBV7-8 to TRBJ1-4; a possible D gene is TRBD1 (5 bases). The germline V and J ends were trimmed by 0 bases and 8 bases, with 13 bases remaining between them. There are 15 residues in the CDR3. Looked up from germline, CDR1 is SGHVS and CDR2 is FQNEAQ. CDR3 sequence: CASSLADIKREKLFF. Written as DNA, the CDR3 is TGTGCCAGCAGCTTAGCGGACATAAAAAGGGAAAAACTGTTTTTT.

This chain uses TRBV27 with TRBJ1-6; a possible D gene is TRBD1 (6 bases). V lost 2 bases and J 8 bases, leaving 22 bases between the germline ends. The CDR3 spans 18 residues. The V gene's germline CDR1 is MNHEY and CDR2 SMNVEV (reference sequence). CDR3 protein: CASSLTAAIQGPYSPLHF. CDR3 DNA: TGTGCCAGCAGTTTAACGGCCGCCATACAGGGTCCATATTCACCCCTCCACTTT.

The chain uses TRBV7-8 and TRBJ2-5; 11 positions agree with TRBD2. The germline V gene has CDR1 SGHVS and CDR2 FQNEAQ. Trimming took 5 bases from V and 5 from J; bases not matched to a gene: 19. The CDR3 loop spans 19 amino acids. CDR3 region: CASSVVVAGGRMAQETQYF. CDR3 bases: TGTGCCAGCAGCGTGGTAGTAGCGGGGGGGCGGATGGCACAGGAGACCCAGTACTTC.

This chain uses TRBV29-1 with TRBJ2-2; D gene ambiguous. The CDR3 has 11 amino acids. V lost 4 bases and J 5 bases, leaving 5 bases between the germline ends. Germline V gene data show CDR1 as SQVTM and CDR2 as ANQGSEA. This CDR3 is CSVAITGELFF. In DNA form, the CDR3 reads TGCAGCGTTGCCATAACCGGGGAGCTGTTTTTT.

This chain uses TRBV9 with TRBJ2-3; the D is unclear. The length of the CDR3 is 14 residues. Germline CDR1 and CDR2: SGDLS and YYNGEE. V lost 2 bases and J 0 bases, leaving 7 bases between the germline ends. The CDR3 loop reads CASSVISSTDTQYF. DNA of the CDR3: TGTGCCAGCAGCGTGATCTCTAGCACAGATACGCAGTATTTT. Full variable domain (remainder filled in from reference TRBV9 and TRBJ2-3): DSGVTQTPKHLITATGQRVTLRCSPRSGDLSVYWYQQSLDQGLQFLIQYYNGEERAKGNILERFSAQQFPDLHSELNLSSLELGDSALYFCASSVISSTDTQYFGPGTRLTVL.

The V gene is TRBV5-1, the J gene TRBJ1-1; 8 bases are shared with TRBD1. In germline, CDR1 is SGHRS, CDR2 YFSETQ. The CDR3 has 14 amino acids. V was clipped by 4 bases and J by 1 base; unmatched bases: 3. CDR3 sequence reads: CASSVTGGNTEAFF. CDR3 sequence (DNA): TGCGCCAGCAGCGTAACAGGGGGGAACACTGAAGCTTTCTTT.

The chain is built from TRBV5-1 and TRBJ2-1, with a tentative D call TRBD1 (7 bases). V dropped 4 bases and J dropped 6 bases, with 23 bases sitting between them. CDR3 length: 17 amino acids. CDR1 SGHRS and CDR2 YFSETQ come from the germline V gene. The CDR3 DNA reads TGCGCCAGCAGCCGAGGAGGGACAGTGACGGCGGGCAATGAGCAGTTCTTC. This gives the protein CASSRGGTVTAGNEQFF.

The V and J genes are TRBV5-4 and TRBJ2-7; D gene unclear. The germline V gene encodes CDR1 SGHNT and CDR2 YYREEE (reference sequence). The CDR3 loop spans 13 amino acids. The V gene lost 4 bases and the J gene lost 3 bases, with 11 bases spanning the gap. This CDR3 is CASSPPGRYEQYF. The CDR3 nucleotides are TGTGCCAGCAGCCCACCAGGCCGCTACGAGCAGTACTTC.

V usage is TRBV11-1 and J usage is TRBJ2-7, with 8 bases aligning to TRBD1. The CDR3 runs to 14 residues. Germline V gene lookup returns CDR1 SGHAT and CDR2 FQDESV (reference sequence). Losses at the gene ends were 1 base for V and 6 bases for J; bases not matched to a gene: 5. The CDR3 reads CASSLDRGYGEQYF. Here the CDR3 DNA reads TGTGCCAGCAGCTTAGACAGGGGGTACGGCGAGCAGTACTTC.

The chain uses TRBV6-1 and TRBJ2-5, with D perhaps TRBD1 (5 bases). Germline V lookup: CDR1 MNHNS, CDR2 SASEGT. The CDR3 runs 13 residues. The V and J ends lost 3 bases and 5 bases respectively, with 10 bases between them. Here the CDR3 reads CASSEAGRETQYF. CDR3 coding DNA: TGTGCCAGCAGTGAGGCAGGGCGGGAGACCCAGTACTTC.

The chain is built from TRBV5-1 and TRBJ2-3; 11 nucleotides match TRBD2. CDR1 and CDR2 (germline): SGHRS, YFSETQ. With V trimmed by 4 bases and J by 2 bases, 9 bases remained unmatched. The CDR3 is 17 amino acids. CDR3 bases: TGCGCCAGCAGCGTTGGGGGACTAGCGGCAAACACAGATACGCAGTATTTT. Translating it yields CASSVGGLAANTDTQYF.

The rearrangement joins TRBV7-8 to TRBJ2-1, with 10 bases matching TRBD2. Germline CDR1 is SGHVS and CDR2 is FQNEAQ. This CDR3 is 15 amino acids long. V shed 3 bases, J shed 9 bases, and the junction held 8 bases outside the gene matches. CDR3 DNA sequence: TGTGCCAGCAGCTTCGGGAGCGGGGGGGCCGGTGAGCAGTTCTTC. Translated, it gives CASSFGSGGAGEQFF.

The chain joins TRBV28 to TRBJ2-2; D is ambiguous. Between the trimmed V and J ends, which lost 6 bases and 6 bases, there was a span of 11 bases. Germline CDR1 reads MDHEN; CDR2 reads SYDVKM. This CDR3 has 13 residues. In DNA form, the CDR3 reads TGTGCCAGCAGCCCCTCCCCCCCCGGGGAGCTGTTTTTT. Translated, it gives CASSPSPPGELFF.